The T cell receptor beta chain under discussion was sequenced for a study of cytomegalovirus exposure and HLA in healthy donors. In the case of this clone: The antigen is not known.

Whole-study findings and limits: Among TCR beta chains, those listed as cytomegalovirus-associated numbered 164.

The junction had 5 bases not matched to a gene; V was cut back by 2 bases and J by 7 bases. The germline V gene has CDR1 MNHEY and CDR2 SVGAGI. The CDR3 has 15 amino acids. The PCR employed 60 Vbeta primers together with 13 Jbeta primers. Assay: immunoSEQ multiplex PCR; the TCRdb copy retains only in-frame clones and omits some. The repertoire holds roughly 140,000 clones, 55% to 70% seen once, with approximately 6.6% in the top ten. V gene TRBV6-5 combines with J gene TRBJ1-6, with TRBD1 identical over 7 bases. This sequence originates from a woman in her fifties or sixties in good health and CMV-seropositive. The sequencing input was PBMCs. The CDR3 reads CASSYSNRGNSPLHF. The DNA for the CDR3 is TGTGCCAGCAGTTACAGTAACAGGGGAAATTCACCCCTCCACTTT.